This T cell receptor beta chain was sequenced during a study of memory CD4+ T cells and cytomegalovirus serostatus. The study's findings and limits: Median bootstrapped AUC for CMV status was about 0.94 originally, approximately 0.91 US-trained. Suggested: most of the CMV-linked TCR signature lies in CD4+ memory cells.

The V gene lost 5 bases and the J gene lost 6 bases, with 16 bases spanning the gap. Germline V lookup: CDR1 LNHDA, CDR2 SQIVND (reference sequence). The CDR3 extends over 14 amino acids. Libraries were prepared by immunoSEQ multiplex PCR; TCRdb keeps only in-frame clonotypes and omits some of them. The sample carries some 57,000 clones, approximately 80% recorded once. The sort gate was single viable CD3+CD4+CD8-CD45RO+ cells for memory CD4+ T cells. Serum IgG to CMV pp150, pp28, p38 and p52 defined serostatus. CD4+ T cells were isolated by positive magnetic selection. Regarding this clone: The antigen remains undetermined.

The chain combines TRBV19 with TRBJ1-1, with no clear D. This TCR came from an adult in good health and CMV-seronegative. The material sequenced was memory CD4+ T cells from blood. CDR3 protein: CASSVGLARAEAFF. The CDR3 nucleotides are TGTGCCAGTAGTGTGGGTCTCGCTAGGGCTGAAGCTTTCTTT.